The count of the clone carrying this T cell receptor (beta chain) is one. Its antigen is not identified. The data stem from a study of T cell responses to AZD1222 COVID-19 vaccine. V was pared by 5 bases and J by 1 base, with 15 bases between. Germline lookup yields CDR1 SGHNT and CDR2 YYREEE (reference sequence). The length of the CDR3 is 15 residues. Whole-study results and caveats: Unmutated variant regions are reportedly targeted by nearly half of spike-specific TCRs.

The data were produced by immunoSEQ multiplex PCR, yet TCRdb's version contains in-frame clones alone and is incomplete. The sample consists of 90,000 to 130,000 clones, about nine tenths of them appearing once. V is TRBV5-4 and J is TRBJ1-1; tentative D call: TRBD1 (5 bases). The input for sequencing was peripheral blood, taken 28 days after the second AZD1222 dose. The source is an adult who received the AZD1222 COVID-19 vaccine. CDR3 loop: CASSPRTRGNTEAFF. In DNA form, the CDR3 reads TGTGCCAGCAGTCCCAGGACACGCGGGAACACTGAAGCTTTCTTT.